A selection of T cell receptor beta chains follows, all from one sample in a study of blood T cell repertoires in COVID-19. Sequencing used immunoSEQ multiplex PCR; TCRdb keeps in-frame clones, though not all of them. The data hold roughly 270,000 clones, with roughly 85% observed a single time. Material: peripheral blood. The receptors were sampled from a man in his fifties or sixties with active or convalescent COVID-19. The CDR3 runs from the conserved cysteine through the conserved F or W. The D gene is left open where the match is weak. A clone size is listed for some rows: how often the clone was seen (once, few, many), or a class if it is expanded.

D	size	V	J	DNA	CDR3
-	-	TRBV25-1	TRBJ2-5	TGTGCCAGCAGTGTTTCGGAGACCCAGTACTTC	CASSVSETQYF
-	-	TRBV2	TRBJ1-5	TGTGCCAGCAGTCCACAGGGCAGAAGCAATCAGCCCCAGCATTTT	CASSPQGRSNQPQHF
-	few	TRBV20-1	TRBJ2-7	TGCAGTGCTAGTAGGGACACCAGCGGCGAGCAGTACTTC	CSASRDTSGEQYF
-	once	TRBV5-5	TRBJ2-2	TGTGCCAGCAGCCGGGACTCCAATCCAAACACCGGGGAGCTGTTTTTT	CASSRDSNPNTGELFF
TRBD1	-	TRBV4-1	TRBJ1-2	TGCGCCAGCAGCCAAGAGGGTTGGGGGACAGGGGTGGACTATGGCTACACCTTC	CASSQEGWGTGVDYGYTF
TRBD1	-	TRBV5-1	TRBJ1-1	TGCGCCAGCAGGGGACAGGGGGCGCGTACTGAAGCTTTCTTT	CASRGQGARTEAFF
-	-	TRBV10-3	TRBJ1-2	TGTGCCATCACCGAGAGGGGGATGGGCGGCTACACCTTC	CAITERGMGGYTF
TRBD2	-	TRBV27	TRBJ2-3	TGTGCCAAGACACGGACTAGCGGGGGAGATACGCAGTATTTT	CAKTRTSGGDTQYF
TRBD1	-	TRBV11-1	TRBJ1-2	TGTGCCAGCAGCTCGTACAGGGGTCCTAACTATGGCTACACCTTC	CASSSYRGPNYGYTF
-	-	TRBV4-1	TRBJ1-4	TGCGCCAGCAGCCAAGATCCCGGCGGTAATGAAAAACTGTTTTTT	CASSQDPGGNEKLFF
TRBD1	-	TRBV28	TRBJ1-5	TGTGCCACTAGAACAGGGGGAGGTAATCAGCCCCAGCATTTT	CATRTGGGNQPQHF
TRBD2	-	TRBV9	TRBJ2-7	TGTGCCAGCAGCGTGACGGGACTAGCGGATAACGAGCAGTACTTC	CASSVTGLADNEQYF
TRBD1	-	TRBV4-1	TRBJ1-1	TGCGCCAGCAGCCAAGAGAGGGGGCTCGGCCTCACTGAAGCTTTCTTT	CASSQERGLGLTEAFF
-	-	TRBV28	TRBJ2-1	TGTGCCAGCAGTTACACGGGAGAGGAGTTCTTC	CASSYTGEEFF
-	-	TRBV5-5	TRBJ2-3	TGTGCCAGCAGCAGAGGGCAGGGGTTAGATACGCAGTATTTT	CASSRGQGLDTQYF
TRBD1	-	TRBV18	TRBJ1-1	TGTGCCAGCTCACCGATGACAGGGCCGAACACTGAAGCTTTCTTT	CASSPMTGPNTEAFF
TRBD1	-	TRBV5-4	TRBJ2-1	TGTGCCAGCAGCTTACTACCGGGACAGGGCTGGGATGAGCAGTTCTTC	CASSLLPGQGWDEQFF
TRBD1	-	TRBV19	TRBJ1-2	TGTGCCAGTAACCAGGGACAGCACTATGGCTACACCTTC	CASNQGQHYGYTF
-	-	TRBV28	TRBJ1-5	TGTGCCAGCAGTTCCCTCGGGTCCCCTAGGCAGCCCCAGCATTTT	CASSSLGSPRQPQHF
TRBD2	-	TRBV7-2	TRBJ2-7	TGTGCCAGCAGCCCAACTAGCGGGAGACAATACGAGCAGTACTTC	CASSPTSGRQYEQYF
-	-	TRBV7-9	TRBJ2-1	TGTGCCAGCAGCTCCGAGGCAGGGGGGAGGTATGAGCAGTTCTTC	CASSSEAGGRYEQFF
-	-	TRBV6-6	TRBJ1-5	TGTGCCAGCAGTTACTTGGTGAGGAGCCCGGGGCATTTT	CASSYLVRSPGHF
-	-	TRBV7-6	TRBJ2-2	TGTGCCAGCAGCCCGACCGGGGTCCCCACCGGGGAGCTGTTTTTT	CASSPTGVPTGELFF
-	-	TRBV6-5	TRBJ2-3	TGTGCCGTTAAAAGACAGATAACCACAGATACGCAGTATTTT	CAVKRQITTDTQYF
TRBD1	few	TRBV7-8	TRBJ1-4	TGTGCCAGCAGCAAAATGACAGGGCTTAACGAAAAACTGTTTTTT	CASSKMTGLNEKLFF
TRBD1	-	TRBV5-4	TRBJ1-2	TGTGCCAGCAGCTTGAGGCAGGGGGCTAACTATGGCTACACCTTC	CASSLRQGANYGYTF
-	-	TRBV5-1	TRBJ2-3	TGCGCCAGCAGGCTAGGAAGCACAGATACGCAGTATTTT	CASRLGSTDTQYF
-	-	TRBV21-1	TRBJ2-7	TGTGCCAGCAGCGTATGGGACAGGGTTACCTACGAGCAGTACTTC	CASSVWDRVTYEQYF
TRBD2	-	TRBV11-3	TRBJ2-1	TGTGCCAGCAGCTTGGAGGGGGGACTAGCGGGAACGAATGAGCAGTTCTTC	CASSLEGGLAGTNEQFF
TRBD1	-	TRBV28	TRBJ1-2	TGTGCCAGCAGTTCGGCCGACCCATCTCATGGGACAGGACGGCACGAGGGCTACACCTTC	CASSSADPSHGTGRHEGYTF